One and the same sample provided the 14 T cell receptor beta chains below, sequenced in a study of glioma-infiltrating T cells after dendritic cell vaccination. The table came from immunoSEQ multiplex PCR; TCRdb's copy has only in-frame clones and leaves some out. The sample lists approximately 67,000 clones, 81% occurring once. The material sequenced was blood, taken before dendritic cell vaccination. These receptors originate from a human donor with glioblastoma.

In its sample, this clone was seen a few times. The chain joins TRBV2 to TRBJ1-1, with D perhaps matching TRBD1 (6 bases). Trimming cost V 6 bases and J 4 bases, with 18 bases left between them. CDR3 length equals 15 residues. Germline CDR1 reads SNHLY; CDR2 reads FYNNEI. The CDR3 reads CASRKGEGIGTEAFF. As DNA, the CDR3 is TGTGCCAGCAGGAAGGGGGAGGGGATAGGCACTGAAGCTTTCTTT.

This chain's CDR3 is CASSLADRVNRASEQYF. In nucleotides, the CDR3 is TGTGCCAGCAGCTTGGCCGACAGGGTAAATCGCGCCTCCGAGCAGTACTTC. The rearrangement joins TRBV5-4 to TRBJ2-7, with 7 bases that match TRBD1. CDR1 and CDR2 from the germline V gene are SGHNT and YYREEE (reference sequence). The junction had 15 bases not matched to a gene; V was cut back by 0 bases and J by 6 bases. This CDR3 comprises 17 residues. The variable domain in full, completed from reference TRBV5-4 and TRBJ2-7, reads ETGVTQSPTHLIKTRGQQVTLRCSSQSGHNTVSWYQQALGQGPQFIFQYYREEENGRGNFPPRFSGLQFPNYSSELNVNALELDDSALYLCASSLADRVNRASEQYFGPGTRLTVT.

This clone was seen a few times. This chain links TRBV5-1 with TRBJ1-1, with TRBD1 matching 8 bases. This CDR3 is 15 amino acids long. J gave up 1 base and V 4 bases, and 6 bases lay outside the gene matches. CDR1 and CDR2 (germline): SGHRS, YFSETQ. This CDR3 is CASSPQGTGNTEAFF. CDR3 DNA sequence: TGCGCCAGCAGCCCTCAGGGGACAGGGAACACTGAAGCTTTCTTT.

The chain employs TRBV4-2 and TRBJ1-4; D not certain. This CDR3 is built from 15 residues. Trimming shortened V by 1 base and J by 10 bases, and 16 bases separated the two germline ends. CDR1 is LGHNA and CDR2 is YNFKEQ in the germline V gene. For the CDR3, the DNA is TGTGCCAGCAGCCAAGGCGACCCTACAGACGGAAAACTGTTTTTT. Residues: CASSQGDPTDGKLFF.

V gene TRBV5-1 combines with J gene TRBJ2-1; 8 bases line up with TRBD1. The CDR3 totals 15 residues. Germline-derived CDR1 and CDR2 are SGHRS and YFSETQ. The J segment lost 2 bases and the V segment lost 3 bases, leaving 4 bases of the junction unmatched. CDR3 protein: CASSWGQDAYNEQFF. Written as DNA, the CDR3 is TGCGCCAGCAGCTGGGGACAGGACGCCTACAATGAGCAGTTCTTC.

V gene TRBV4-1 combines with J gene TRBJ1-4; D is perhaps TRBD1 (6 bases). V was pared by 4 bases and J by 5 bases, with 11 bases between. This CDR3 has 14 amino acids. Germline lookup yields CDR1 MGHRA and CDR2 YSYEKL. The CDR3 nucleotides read TGCGCCAGCAGCCGCCAGAGGGGGAATGAAAAACTGTTTTTT. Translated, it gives CASSRQRGNEKLFF.

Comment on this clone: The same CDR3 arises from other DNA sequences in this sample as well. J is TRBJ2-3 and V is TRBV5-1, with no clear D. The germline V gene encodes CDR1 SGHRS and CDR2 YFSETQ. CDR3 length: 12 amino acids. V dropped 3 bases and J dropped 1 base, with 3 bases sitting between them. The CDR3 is CASSSGTDTQYF. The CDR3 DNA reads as TGCGCCAGCAGCTCCGGCACAGATACGCAGTATTTT.

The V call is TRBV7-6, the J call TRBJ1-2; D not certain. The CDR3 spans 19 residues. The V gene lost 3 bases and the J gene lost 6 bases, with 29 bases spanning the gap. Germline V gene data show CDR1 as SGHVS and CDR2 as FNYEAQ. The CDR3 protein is CASSLGSSRAPFYTNGYTF. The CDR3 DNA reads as TGTGCCAGCAGCTTGGGGAGCTCCAGAGCCCCGTTTTATACTAATGGCTACACCTTC.

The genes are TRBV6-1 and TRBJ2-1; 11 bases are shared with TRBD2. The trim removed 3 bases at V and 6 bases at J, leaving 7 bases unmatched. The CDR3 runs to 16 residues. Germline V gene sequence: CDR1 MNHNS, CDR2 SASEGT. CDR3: CASSEMSSGGANEQFF. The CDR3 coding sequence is TGTGCCAGCAGTGAGATGAGTAGCGGGGGGGCCAATGAGCAGTTCTTC.

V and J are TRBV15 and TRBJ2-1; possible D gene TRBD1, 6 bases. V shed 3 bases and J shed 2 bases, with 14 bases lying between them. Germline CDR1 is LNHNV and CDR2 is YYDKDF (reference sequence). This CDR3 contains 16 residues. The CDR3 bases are TGTGCCACCAGCAGGACACGTGGGGGCGCCTACAATGAGCAGTTCTTC. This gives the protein CATSRTRGGAYNEQFF.

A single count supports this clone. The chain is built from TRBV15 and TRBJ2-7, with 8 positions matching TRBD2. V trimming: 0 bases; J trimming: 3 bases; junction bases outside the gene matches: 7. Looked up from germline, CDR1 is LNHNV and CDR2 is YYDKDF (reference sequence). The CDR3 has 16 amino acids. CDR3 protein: CATSRDRSSGGYEQYF. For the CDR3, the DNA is TGTGCCACCAGCAGAGATCGTTCCAGCGGGGGCTACGAGCAGTACTTC.

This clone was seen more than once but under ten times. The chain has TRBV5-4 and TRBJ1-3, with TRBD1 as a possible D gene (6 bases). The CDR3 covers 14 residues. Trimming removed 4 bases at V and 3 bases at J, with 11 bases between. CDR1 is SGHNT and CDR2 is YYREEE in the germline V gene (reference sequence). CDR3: CASSPSTGGNTIYF. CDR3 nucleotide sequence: TGTGCCAGCAGCCCTTCGACAGGTGGAAACACCATATATTTT. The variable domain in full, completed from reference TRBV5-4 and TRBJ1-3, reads ETGVTQSPTHLIKTRGQQVTLRCSSQSGHNTVSWYQQALGQGPQFIFQYYREEENGRGNFPPRFSGLQFPNYSSELNVNALELDDSALYLCASSPSTGGNTIYFGEGSWLTVV.

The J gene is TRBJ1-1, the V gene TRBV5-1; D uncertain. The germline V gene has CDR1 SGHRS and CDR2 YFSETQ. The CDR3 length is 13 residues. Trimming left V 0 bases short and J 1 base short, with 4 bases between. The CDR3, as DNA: TGCGCCAGCAGCTTGGCCGGGAACACTGAAGCTTTCTTT. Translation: CASSLAGNTEAFF.

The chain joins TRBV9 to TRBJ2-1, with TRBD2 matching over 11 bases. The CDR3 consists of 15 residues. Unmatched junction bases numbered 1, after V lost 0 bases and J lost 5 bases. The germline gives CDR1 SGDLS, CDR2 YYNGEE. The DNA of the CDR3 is TGTGCCAGCAGCGTAGTGGGACTAGCGGACAATGAGCAGTTCTTC. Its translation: CASSVVGLADNEQFF.